The T cell receptor beta chain under discussion was sequenced for a study of blood T cell repertoires in COVID-19. The overall study: The study drew acute and convalescent COVID-19 samples from the United States, Italy and Spain. The analysed material was cDNA or gDNA that came from T cells, B-cell-depleted T cells, or PBMCs.

TCRdb keeps only in-frame clones here, not all; method: immunoSEQ multiplex PCR. The sample lists around 150,000 clones, about 86% occurring once. The length of the CDR3 is 15 residues. V lost 2 bases and J 2 bases, leaving 7 bases between the germline ends. Germline values: CDR1 MNHNS, CDR2 SASEGT. This TCR was recovered from a woman aged 60 to 75 with acute or convalescent COVID-19. The chain joins TRBV6-1 to TRBJ2-6, with D hard to call. Sequenced input: peripheral blood. CDR3 protein: CASSESVPGANVLTF. The CDR3 DNA sequence: TGTGCCAGCAGTGAATCGGTGCCTGGGGCCAACGTCCTGACTTTC.